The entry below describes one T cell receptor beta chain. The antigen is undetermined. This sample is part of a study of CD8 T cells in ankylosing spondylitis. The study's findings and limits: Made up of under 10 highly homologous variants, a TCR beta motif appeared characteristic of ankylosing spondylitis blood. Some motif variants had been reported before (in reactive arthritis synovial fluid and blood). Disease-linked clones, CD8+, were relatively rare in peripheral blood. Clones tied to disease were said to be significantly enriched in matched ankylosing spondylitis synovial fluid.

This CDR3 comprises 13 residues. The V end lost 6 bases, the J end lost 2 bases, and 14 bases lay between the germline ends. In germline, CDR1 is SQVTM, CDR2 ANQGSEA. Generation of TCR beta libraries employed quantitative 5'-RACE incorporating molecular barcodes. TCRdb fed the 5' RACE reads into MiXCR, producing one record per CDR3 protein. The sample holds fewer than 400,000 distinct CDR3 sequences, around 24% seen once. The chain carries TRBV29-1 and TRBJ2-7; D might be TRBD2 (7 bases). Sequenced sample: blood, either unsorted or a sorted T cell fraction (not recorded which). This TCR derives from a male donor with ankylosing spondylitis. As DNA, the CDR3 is TGCAGCGTGGGGGGGCAAGAAGCCTACGAGCAGTACTTC. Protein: CSVGGQEAYEQYF.